A selection of T cell receptor beta chains follows, all from one sample in a study of technical replicates of blood from a handful of donors. TCRdb keeps only in-frame clones here, not all; method: immunoSEQ multiplex PCR. This table has about 93,000 clones, 95% appearing once. Sample: T cells isolated from PBMCs. These receptors were collected from a human donor in good health. Each CDR3 is given without its conserved first and last residue. Not every row has a clone size; where given, it reads once, few, many or a size class.

clone size: NA; J gene: TRBJ1-2; V gene: TRBV6-5; CDR3 protein: ASSQGSHGYT
clone size: NA; J gene: TRBJ1-1; V gene: TRBV6-5; CDR3 protein: ASSRGNTEAF
clone size: NA; J gene: TRBJ2-7; V gene: TRBV7-3; CDR3 protein: ASSLGTGGTYEQY
clone size: NA; J gene: TRBJ2-3; V gene: TRBV4-1; CDR3 protein: ASSSPASGGAGSTDTQY
clone size: once; J gene: TRBJ2-3; V gene: TRBV7-6; CDR3 protein: ASSLAGDSRDTQY
clone size: NA; J gene: TRBJ2-1; V gene: TRBV4-1; CDR3 protein: ASSSPGQGSNEQF
clone size: NA; J gene: TRBJ2-1; V gene: TRBV10-2; CDR3 protein: ASSGTSGYNEQF
clone size: NA; J gene: TRBJ2-1; V gene: TRBV5-4; CDR3 protein: ASSLGVRREGGNNEQF
clone size: NA; J gene: TRBJ2-6; V gene: TRBV15; CDR3 protein: ATSRGQGSSGANVLT
clone size: NA; J gene: TRBJ2-7; V gene: TRBV6-5; CDR3 protein: ASRGLAGGSYEQY
clone size: NA; J gene: TRBJ1-2; V gene: TRBV5-1; CDR3 protein: ASSPQGDANYGYT
clone size: NA; J gene: TRBJ2-5; V gene: TRBV12-5; CDR3 protein: ASGRTSFGVETQY